This passage covers 13 T cell receptor beta chains from one sample sequenced in a study of cytomegalovirus exposure and HLA in healthy donors. PCR primers comprised 60 Vbeta and 13 Jbeta primers. Sequencing used immunoSEQ multiplex PCR; TCRdb keeps in-frame clones, though not all of them. The sample shows over 120,000 clones, about three quarters of them seen only once. Material for sequencing was PBMCs. The receptors were gathered from a male donor in good health and CMV-seronegative.

This clone was observed a handful of times. The V gene is TRBV19, the J gene TRBJ1-1, with D tentatively TRBD1 (6 bases). The CDR3 has 14 residues. The germline V gene has CDR1 LNHDA and CDR2 SQIVND (reference sequence). V gave up 6 bases and J gave up 1 base, with 12 bases separating them. CDR3 nucleotide sequence: TGTGCCAGTAGCCCGGGACACCCGAACACTGAAGCTTTCTTT. It yields the protein CASSPGHPNTEAFF. The complete variable domain, with remaining parts taken from reference TRBV19 and TRBJ1-1, reads DGGITQSPKYLFRKEGQNVTLSCEQNLNHDAMYWYRQDPGQGLRLIYYSQIVNDFQKGDIAEGYSVSREKKESFPLTVTSAQKNPTAFYLCASSPGHPNTEAFFGQGTRLTVV.

This rearrangement joins TRBV29-1 to TRBJ2-3; 9 positions agree with TRBD2. The CDR3 consists of 13 residues. Trimming removed 4 bases from V and 6 bases from J; junction bases left unmatched: 5. In germline, CDR1 is SQVTM, CDR2 ANQGSEA. The CDR3 sequence is CSVVAGAPDTQYF. CDR3 coding DNA: TGCAGCGTTGTAGCGGGGGCCCCGGATACGCAGTATTTT.

The V gene is TRBV10-3, the J gene TRBJ2-7; 11 bases are shared with TRBD1. The CDR3 length is 14 residues. The V gene end was trimmed by 5 bases and the J gene end by 2 bases; junction bases not matched to a gene: 2. Per germline, CDR1 ENHRY and CDR2 SYGVKD. The CDR3, as DNA: TGTGCCATCAGTAAGGGACAGGGGGCCTACGAGCAGTACTTC. Translation: CAISKGQGAYEQYF.

This sequence joins TRBV11-2 and TRBJ2-1; 9 bases are shared with TRBD1. This CDR3 comprises 15 residues. Germline CDR1 SGHAT, CDR2 FQNNGV. The V gene end was trimmed by 5 bases and the J gene end by 7 bases; junction bases not matched to a gene: 9. This CDR3 is CASSNRDREGNEQFF. Written as DNA, the CDR3 is TGTGCCAGCAGCAACCGGGACAGGGAGGGAAATGAGCAGTTCTTC.

The rearrangement joins TRBV11-2 to TRBJ2-3; 9 positions agree with TRBD1. The germline V gene has CDR1 SGHAT and CDR2 FQNNGV. The CDR3 length is 16 residues. The V segment lost 1 base and the J segment 4 bases; nucleotides outside the gene matches: 6. The CDR3 loop reads CASSLVEQGAADTQYF. The CDR3 nucleotides are TGTGCCAGCAGCTTAGTTGAACAGGGGGCTGCAGATACGCAGTATTTT. The full variable domain, in which reference TRBV11-2 and TRBJ2-3 provide the parts outside the CDR3, is EAGVAQSPRYKIIEKRQSVAFWCNPISGHATLYWYQQILGQGPKLLIQFQNNGVVDDSQLPKDRFSAERLKGVDSTLKIQPAKLEDSAVYLCASSLVEQGAADTQYFGPGTRLTVL.

Points on this clone: No DNA is shown, since the ends of the CDR3 on it are uncertain; the CDR3 is the one TCRdb lists. The sample contains more than one DNA sequence encoding this CDR3. V is TRBV9 and J is TRBJ1-2; the DNA was not used to check the table's D call, TRBD1. The V gene's germline CDR1 is SGDLS and CDR2 YYNGEE. The CDR3 contains 14 residues when both ends are counted. The CDR3 is CASSVGAGAYGYTF.

The chain links TRBV11-2 to TRBJ1-6; possibly TRBD1 for D (5 bases). CDR1 and CDR2 (germline): SGHAT, FQNNGV. Trimming pared 1 base from V and 4 bases from J, leaving 17 bases between. The CDR3 has 18 amino acids. This CDR3 reads CASSLGTTSVPYNSPLHF. As DNA, the CDR3 is TGTGCCAGCAGCTTAGGGACAACCTCTGTTCCTTATAATTCACCCCTCCACTTT.

Only a few counts were recorded for this clone. The J gene is TRBJ2-2, the V gene TRBV6-1; D is possibly TRBD1 (6 bases). The CDR3 runs 15 residues. V was cut by 11 bases and J by 3 bases, with 19 bases left in between. CDR1 and CDR2 from the germline V gene are MNHNS and SASEGT. This chain's CDR3 is CARFGTNLDTGELFF. The CDR3 DNA reads TGTGCCCGCTTCGGGACAAACCTCGACACCGGGGAGCTGTTTTTT.

J is TRBJ1-1 and V is TRBV6-1; D might be TRBD1 (6 bases). This CDR3 has 15 residues. Germline V lookup: CDR1 MNHNS, CDR2 SASEGT. V lost 4 bases, J lost 1 base, and 13 bases lay in between. CDR3 sequence: CASSVGTFKNTEAFF. The CDR3 bases are TGTGCCAGCAGTGTTGGGACATTTAAGAACACTGAAGCTTTCTTT.

J is TRBJ1-5 and V is TRBV9, with D possibly matching TRBD1 (6 bases). Germline CDR1 and CDR2: SGDLS and YYNGEE. The length of the CDR3 is 15 residues. Trimming took off 4 bases at V and 9 bases at J, with 20 bases between the two ends. CDR3 in amino acids: CASSPDPWDKRPQHF. The CDR3 nucleotides are TGTGCCAGCAGCCCAGACCCTTGGGACAAGAGGCCCCAGCATTTT.

V is TRBV5-8 and J is TRBJ2-5, with 8 bases lining up with TRBD2. Per germline, CDR1 SGHTS and CDR2 YDEGEE. V lost 2 bases and J lost 1; bases outside the gene matches: 4. CDR3 length equals 15 residues. The CDR3 protein is CASSLSGGGQETQYF. The CDR3, as DNA: TGTGCCAGCAGCTTAAGCGGGGGAGGCCAAGAGACCCAGTACTTC.

This clone was observed a single time. This chain links TRBV10-3 with TRBJ1-1; 7 nucleotides line up with TRBD1. Germline values: CDR1 ENHRY, CDR2 SYGVKD. There are 13 residues in the CDR3. V lost 6 bases to trimming and J lost 3 bases; unmatched junction nucleotides: 4. The CDR3 sequence: CAIRDRADTEAFF. The CDR3 DNA sequence: TGTGCCATCAGAGACAGGGCTGACACTGAAGCTTTCTTT.

The CDR3 protein is CASSPIGTATDTQYF. The CDR3 nucleotides are TGTGCCAGCAGTCCGATCGGGACAGCTACAGATACGCAGTATTTT. The V gene is TRBV27, the J gene TRBJ2-3, with TRBD1 matching 7 bases. The CDR3 is 15 residues long. The J segment lost 3 bases and the V segment lost 5 bases, leaving 8 bases of the junction unmatched. The germline V gene encodes CDR1 MNHEY and CDR2 SMNVEV (reference sequence).